The next 21 T cell receptor beta chains were all read from a single sample in a study of blood T cell repertoires in COVID-19. Sequencing was performed with immunoSEQ multiplex PCR; in TCRdb, only in-frame clones are kept and a portion is missing. The sample has about 270,000 clones; about 83% are singletons. Sequencing input: peripheral blood. These receptors all stem from a man at least 80 years old with acute or convalescent COVID-19.

The chain uses TRBV19 and TRBJ2-1, with TRBD2 as a possible D gene (5 bases). Between the trimmed V and J ends, which lost 4 bases and 0 bases, there was a span of 10 bases. Germline V gene lookup returns CDR1 LNHDA and CDR2 SQIVND (reference sequence). This CDR3 spans 15 amino acids. CDR3 sequence reads: CASSKAASSYNEQFF. CDR3 bases: TGTGCCAGTAGTAAAGCGGCGAGCTCCTACAATGAGCAGTTCTTC.

The gene calls are TRBV6-1 and TRBJ1-5, with D uncertain. The CDR3 consists of 15 residues. V was clipped by 2 bases and J by 0 bases, with 8 bases between them. Germline V gene sequence: CDR1 MNHNS, CDR2 SASEGT. The CDR3: CASSETASSNQPQHF. The CDR3 DNA reads as TGTGCCAGCAGTGAAACAGCAAGTAGCAATCAGCCCCAGCATTTT.

This clone came up once. The chain recombines TRBV7-2 with TRBJ2-7; tentative D call: TRBD1 (5 bases). The germline CDR1 and CDR2 sequences are SGHTA and FQGNSA. The CDR3 loop spans 13 amino acids. Trimming removed 2 bases at V and 6 bases at J, with 11 bases between. The CDR3 protein is CASSLMGRGEQYF. DNA for the CDR3: TGTGCCAGCAGCTTAATGGGGCGAGGCGAGCAGTACTTC.

The chain links TRBV18 to TRBJ2-3; 7 bases line up with TRBD2. Germline CDR1 and CDR2: KGHSH and LQKENI. V trimming: 5 bases; J trimming: 6 bases; junction bases outside the gene matches: 11. The CDR3 contains 15 residues. CDR3 residues: CASSAGTKNRDTQYF. The CDR3 DNA reads as TGTGCCAGCTCAGCCGGGACTAAAAATCGGGATACGCAGTATTTT.

The chain employs TRBV5-1 and TRBJ2-1, with 9 bases that match TRBD1. The CDR3 consists of 15 residues. Germline CDR1 and CDR2: SGHRS and YFSETQ. V was pared by 4 bases and J by 0 bases, with 2 bases of the junction left unmatched. The CDR3 DNA is TGCGCCAGCAGCCCGGGACAGGGCTCCTACAATGAGCAGTTCTTC. Amino acid sequence: CASSPGQGSYNEQFF.

This chain joins TRBV5-1 and TRBJ2-5, with D possibly TRBD2 on 5 matching bases. V lost 0 bases and J lost 3, with 9 bases in between. Germline loops: CDR1 SGHRS, CDR2 YFSETQ. This CDR3 spans 14 amino acids. CDR3 in amino acids: CASSLAPGKETQYF. The CDR3 nucleotides read TGCGCCAGCAGCTTGGCCCCGGGAAAAGAGACCCAGTACTTC.

This clone was found a few times. The chain uses TRBV2 and TRBJ1-4; TRBD1 might be the D (5 bases). This CDR3 comprises 13 residues. In germline, CDR1 is SNHLY, CDR2 FYNNEI. V lost 4 bases to trimming and J lost 8 bases, with 11 bases between them. CDR3 region: CASSAQGREKLFF. CDR3 DNA sequence: TGTGCCAGCAGTGCGCAGGGCCGGGAAAAACTGTTTTTT.

V gene TRBV18 combines with J gene TRBJ1-5, with 7 nucleotides matching TRBD1. This CDR3 spans 14 amino acids. Per the germline V gene, CDR1 is KGHSH and CDR2 is LQKENI. Trimming at V came to 1 base and at J to 7 bases, leaving 4 bases not matched to a gene. The CDR3 loop reads CASSPLGTDQPQHF. The CDR3 bases are TGTGCCAGCTCACCACTCGGGACAGACCAGCCCCAGCATTTT.

CDR3 residues: CASSLGGDTEAFF. CDR3 DNA: TGTGCCAGCAGCTTAGGGGGGGACACTGAAGCTTTCTTT. V usage is TRBV7-8 and J usage is TRBJ1-1; tentative D call: TRBD1 (5 bases). Germline assignment: CDR1 SGHVS and CDR2 FQNEAQ. The V gene lost 1 base and the J gene lost 3 bases, with 6 bases spanning the gap. The CDR3 has 13 residues.

The chain recombines TRBV6-2 or TRBV6-3 with TRBJ1-5, with 7 bases identical to TRBD1. Germline CDR1 MNHEY, CDR2 SVGEGT. The V and J ends lost 6 bases and 1 base, in that order; junction bases with no gene match: 6. The CDR3 covers 15 residues. CDR3 amino acids: CASSPTGISNQPQHF. The CDR3 DNA reads TGTGCCAGCAGCCCGACAGGGATCAGCAATCAGCCCCAGCATTTT.

The chain links TRBV28 to TRBJ1-1; TRBD1 matches at 8 bases. The germline V gene encodes CDR1 MDHEN and CDR2 SYDVKM. The CDR3 sequence is 13 residues long. Trimming at V came to 6 bases and at J to 4 bases, leaving 4 bases not matched to a gene. The CDR3: CASRGTGGTEAFF. The DNA for the CDR3 is TGTGCCAGCAGGGGAACAGGGGGCACTGAAGCTTTCTTT.

The rearrangement links TRBV27 to TRBJ2-1; 10 bases map to TRBD2. The CDR3 has 16 residues. Germline CDR1 MNHEY, CDR2 SMNVEV (reference sequence). The junction had 14 bases not matched to a gene; V was cut back by 8 bases and J by 7 bases. The CDR3 region has the DNA TGTGCCAGCGAATCAAGGCCTAGCGGGAGCAGTAATGAGCAGTTCTTC. The encoded protein is CASESRPSGSSNEQFF.

CDR3 nucleotides: TGTGCCAGCAGCTTGGTTGTGACAGGGCCGTACAATCAGCCCCAGCATTTT. It translates to CASSLVVTGPYNQPQHF. The chain couples TRBV5-7 to TRBJ1-5; TRBD1 matches 7 bases. TRBV5-7 is classed as an ORF, of uncertain function. The CDR3 has 17 residues. V lost 0 bases, J lost 3 bases, and 9 bases stayed unmatched.

This rearrangement joins TRBV5-1 to TRBJ2-1; 8 bases fit TRBD2. With V trimmed by 4 bases and J by 7 bases, 13 bases remained unmatched. Germline V gene lookup returns CDR1 SGHRS and CDR2 YFSETQ. The CDR3 length is 16 residues. The CDR3, as DNA: TGCGCCAGCAGCAGCCCTAACGGGGGGGCGGGGAATGAGCAGTTCTTC. This gives the protein CASSSPNGGAGNEQFF.

The chain recombines TRBV2 with TRBJ2-7; 8 nucleotides line up with TRBD2. Trimming took 7 bases from V and 6 from J; bases not matched to a gene: 14. CDR3 length: 15 residues. From germline, CDR1 is SNHLY and CDR2 FYNNEI. The DNA for the CDR3 is TGTGCCAGCACCCCCCGTAGCGGGGTACTACGCGAGCAGTACTTC. Translation: CASTPRSGVLREQYF.

The V gene is TRBV4-1, the J gene TRBJ2-7; 7 positions match TRBD1. Germline assignment: CDR1 MGHRA and CDR2 YSYEKL. V shed 1 base and J 3 bases; nucleotides not matched to a gene: 6. The CDR3 has 15 residues. The CDR3 protein is CASSQGQQGLYEQYF. The CDR3 bases are TGCGCCAGCAGCCAAGGTCAACAGGGGCTCTACGAGCAGTACTTC.

The gene calls are TRBV27 and TRBJ2-1; 13 bases map to TRBD2. The CDR3 totals 17 residues. Trimming took 5 bases from V and 7 from J; bases not matched to a gene: 11. Germline CDR1 is MNHEY and CDR2 is SMNVEV (reference sequence). The CDR3 is CASSETSGGVRKNEQFF. The CDR3 DNA reads as TGTGCCAGCAGTGAAACTAGCGGGGGGGTCAGGAAGAATGAGCAGTTCTTC.

This rearrangement joins TRBV24-1 to TRBJ2-3, with TRBD2 as a possible D gene (5 bases). The germline V gene encodes CDR1 KGHDR and CDR2 SFDVKD. Trimming stripped 0 bases from V and 2 bases from J, with 11 bases between. This CDR3 has 16 residues. Here the CDR3 reads CATSDLWRGNTDTQYF. CDR3 nucleotides: TGTGCCACCAGTGATTTGTGGCGAGGGAACACAGATACGCAGTATTTT.

This clone was recorded once. The chain combines TRBV6-5 with TRBJ1-1; D possibly corresponds to TRBD1 (5 bases). Trimming left V 0 bases short and J 10 bases short, with 6 bases between. CDR3 length: 11 amino acids. Germline loops: CDR1 MNHEY, CDR2 SVGAGI. In nucleotides, the CDR3 is TGTGCCAGCAGTTACTCGGGGGGAGCTTTCTTT. Translating it yields CASSYSGGAFF.

The chain combines TRBV27 with TRBJ1-2; D unresolved. V was cut by 7 bases and J by 4 bases, with 19 bases left in between. Germline V gene data show CDR1 as MNHEY and CDR2 as SMNVEV (reference sequence). The CDR3 length is 15 residues. The CDR3 is CASTARSGGTYGYTF. CDR3 nucleotides: TGTGCCAGCACTGCGAGATCCGGCGGAACCTATGGCTACACCTTC.

The table lists this clone with a count of one. The CDR3 loop is CASSVDHGQGPNTQYF. CDR3 nucleotide sequence: TGTGCCAGCAGCGTAGACCATGGACAGGGCCCCAATACGCAGTATTTT. J is TRBJ2-3 and V is TRBV9; 8 bases are a match to TRBD1. CDR3 length: 16 residues. Germline V CDR1 and CDR2: SGDLS, YYNGEE. The junction had 10 bases not matched to a gene; V was cut back by 0 bases and J by 7 bases.